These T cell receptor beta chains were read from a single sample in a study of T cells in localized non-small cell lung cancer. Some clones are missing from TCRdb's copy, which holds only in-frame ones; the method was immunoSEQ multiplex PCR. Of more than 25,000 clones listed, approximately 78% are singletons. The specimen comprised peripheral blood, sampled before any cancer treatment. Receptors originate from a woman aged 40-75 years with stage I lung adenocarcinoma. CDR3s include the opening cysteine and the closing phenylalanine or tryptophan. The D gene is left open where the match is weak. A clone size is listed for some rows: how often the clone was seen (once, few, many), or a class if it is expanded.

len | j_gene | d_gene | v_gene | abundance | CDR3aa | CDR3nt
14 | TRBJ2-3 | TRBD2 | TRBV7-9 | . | CASSFSGGADTQYF | TGTGCCAGCAGCTTTAGCGGGGGGGCGGATACGCAGTATTTT
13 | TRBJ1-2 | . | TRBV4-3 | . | CASSHQSGYGYTF | TGCGCCAGCAGCCATCAGTCGGGGTATGGCTACACCTTC
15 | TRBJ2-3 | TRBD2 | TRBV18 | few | CASSPGLADTDTQYF | TGTGCCAGCTCACCCGGACTAGCGGACACAGATACGCAGTATTTT
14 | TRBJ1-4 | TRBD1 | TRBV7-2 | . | CASSFDRAGEKLFF | TGTGCCAGCAGCTTCGACAGGGCGGGAGAAAAACTGTTTTTT
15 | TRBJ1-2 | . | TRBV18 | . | CASSPQGFRNYGYTF | TGTGCCAGCTCACCACAGGGGTTCCGTAACTATGGCTACACCTTC
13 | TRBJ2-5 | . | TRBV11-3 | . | CASSPLGSGTQYF | TGTGCCAGCAGCCCATTAGGGTCGGGGACCCAGTACTTC
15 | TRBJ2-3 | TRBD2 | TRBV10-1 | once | CASPPSGDGTDTQYF | TGCGCCAGCCCCCCTAGCGGGGATGGCACAGATACGCAGTATTTT
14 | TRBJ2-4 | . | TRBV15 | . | CATSRWGNTNIQYF | TGTGCCACCAGCAGATGGGGAAATACAAACATTCAGTACTTC
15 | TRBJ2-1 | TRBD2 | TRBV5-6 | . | CASSSLAGLNNEQFF | TGTGCCAGCAGCTCTCTAGCGGGGCTAAACAATGAGCAGTTCTTC
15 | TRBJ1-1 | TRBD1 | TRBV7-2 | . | CASSMITGVGTEAFF | TGTGCCAGCAGCATGATCACAGGGGTTGGCACTGAAGCTTTCTTT